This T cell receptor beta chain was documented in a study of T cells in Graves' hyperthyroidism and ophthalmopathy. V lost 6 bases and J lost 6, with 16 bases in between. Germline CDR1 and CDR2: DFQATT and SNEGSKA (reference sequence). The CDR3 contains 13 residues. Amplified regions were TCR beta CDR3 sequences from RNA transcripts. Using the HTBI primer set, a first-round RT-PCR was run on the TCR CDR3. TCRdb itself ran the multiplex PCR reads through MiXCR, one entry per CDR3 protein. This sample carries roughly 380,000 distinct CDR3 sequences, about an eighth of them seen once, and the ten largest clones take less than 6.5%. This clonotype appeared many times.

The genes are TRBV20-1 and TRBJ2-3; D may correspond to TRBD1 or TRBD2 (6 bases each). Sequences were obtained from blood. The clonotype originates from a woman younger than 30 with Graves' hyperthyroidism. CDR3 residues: CSANGRGRDTQYF. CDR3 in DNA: TGCAGTGCCAATGGAAGGGGGAGGGATACGCAGTATTTT.